This T cell receptor beta chain was documented in a study of T cell responses to AZD1222 COVID-19 vaccine. Broader study findings: Repertoire sampling happened only post peak T cell response. Clonal diversity was possibly underestimated, and white British individuals and females predominated among donors. Targeting of unmutated variant regions was reportedly seen in nearly half of spike-specific TCRs.

Here immunoSEQ multiplex PCR was the method, and the copy in TCRdb shows in-frame clones only, minus some. The data contain around 30,000 clones, over 90% of them seen just once; the ten biggest clones take up over 8%. On this clone itself: Its antigen is unidentified.

The input for sequencing was peripheral blood, taken on day 0 of AZD1222 vaccination. The receptor was derived from an adult in good health.

CDR3 coding DNA: TGTGCCAGCAGCCAAGCCACCCGGGACAGGGGGCTTAGGAACACTGAAGCTTTCTTT. The encoded protein is CASSQATRDRGLRNTEAFF. This chain links TRBV14 with TRBJ1-1; 12 bases are shared with TRBD1. Per the germline V gene, CDR1 is SGHDN and CDR2 is FVKESK. This CDR3 spans 19 amino acids. V gave up 1 base and J gave up 1 base; unmatched junction bases: 10.